This TCR beta chain was sequenced during a study of blood T cell repertoires in COVID-19. Study at large: T cells, B-cell-depleted T cells, or PBMCs supplied cDNA or gDNA.

In the authors' workflow: Amplifying reference gene primers gave estimates of nucleated cell counts. Using immunoSEQ multiplex PCR, the repertoire was profiled, and TCRdb retains in-frame clones only, with some absent. V, J and clone size derive from that table, while D and trimming were established from the DNA sequence. This sample carries under 200,000 clones, 88% of them seen once, and the ten largest clones take 6%. The trim removed 5 bases at V and 2 bases at J, leaving 4 bases unmatched. Germline V lookup: CDR1 SQVTM, CDR2 ANQGSEA. This CDR3 contains 13 residues. The chain has TRBV29-1 and TRBJ2-7; 9 bases map to TRBD2. The TCR was taken from a man aged 35-49 years with active or convalescent COVID-19. Sequencing input: peripheral blood. CDR3 in amino acids: CSVTGTSPYEQYF. In DNA form, the CDR3 reads TGCAGCGTTACCGGGACTAGCCCCTACGAGCAGTACTTC.